This T cell receptor (beta chain) was identified during a study of blood T cell repertoires in COVID-19 (dated by TCRdb to the early 2020s). For context, the study as a whole: Samples covering the acute and convalescent phases of COVID-19 were provided by collaborators in the United States, Italy and Spain. The material from the prospective study consisted of cDNA or gDNA derived from T cells, B-cell-depleted T cells, or PBMCs. The dataset comprised deeply sampled blood TCRbeta repertoires from subjects exposed to, actively infected with, or recovered from COVID-19. The repertoires were released in a freely available public database meant as a resource for research on the immune response to SARS-CoV-2. Samples were obtained from the ongoing ImmuneRACE study (first 160 participants) and from about 1,300 subjects provided by 6 global collaborators. Nearly every sample came with metadata listing a de-identified subject ID, COVID-19 status, age in years and sex. Where HLA class I and class II types were available, the types were taken from metadata supplied by the sample provider, not from assay-based typing.

Collaborating institutions collected whole blood in K2EDTA tubes following their own protocols. For TCRbeta analysis, collaborators shipped samples as frozen whole blood, isolated PBMCs, or DNA extracted from either of those sample types. Comment on this clone: The antigen it binds to is not known. Qualities for individual bases were not recorded, and no much larger clone is one base off.

Trimming at the junction amounts to 3 bases on V and 2 bases on J, and the germline ends lie 16 bases apart. CDR1 LGHDT and CDR2 YNNKEL were looked up in the germline V gene (reference sequence). Including the terminal cysteine and phenylalanine, the CDR3 comprises 16 residues. The read is trimmed to its CDR3 DNA, 48 bases read in frame from base 1. Study-wide conclusions, independent of this receptor: How much clinical and demographic metadata was included differed by source and by participant, and the metadata was provided uncurated.

TCRbeta CDR3 regions were amplified from genomic DNA by means of the immunoSEQ Assay, a bias-controlled multiplex PCR. Concerning the study's data processing: Within the assay, amplification of reference gene primers was used to estimate how many nucleated cells each sample contained. To quantify the absolute abundance of each unique TCRbeta CDR3 rearrangement, sequence reads were collapsed and filtered. Productive Simpson clonality was computed per sample as the square root of Simpson's diversity index over productive rearrangements. TCRdb retrieved this table from immuneACCESS and kept in-frame rearrangements only. Not all clones are present; in checked studies, unresolved V genes account for under half, and no reason is known for the remainder. V and J calls and clone size are given by that table; D and trimming were obtained from the DNA. In all, the sample holds about 130,000 clones, and 70% to 85% of those were seen once. The ten largest make up approximately 12% of the sample.

The clonotype originates from a woman between 55 and 75 years old with acute or convalescent COVID-19. Recombination connected TRBV3-1 (or the pseudogene TRBV3-2) to TRBJ1-1; there is no confident call for the D gene. The sample taken for sequencing was peripheral blood. The nucleotide sequence is TGTGCCAGCAGCCAGATGGTAGCATCGATAAACACTGAAGCTTTCTTT. It encodes CASSQMVASINTEAFF.